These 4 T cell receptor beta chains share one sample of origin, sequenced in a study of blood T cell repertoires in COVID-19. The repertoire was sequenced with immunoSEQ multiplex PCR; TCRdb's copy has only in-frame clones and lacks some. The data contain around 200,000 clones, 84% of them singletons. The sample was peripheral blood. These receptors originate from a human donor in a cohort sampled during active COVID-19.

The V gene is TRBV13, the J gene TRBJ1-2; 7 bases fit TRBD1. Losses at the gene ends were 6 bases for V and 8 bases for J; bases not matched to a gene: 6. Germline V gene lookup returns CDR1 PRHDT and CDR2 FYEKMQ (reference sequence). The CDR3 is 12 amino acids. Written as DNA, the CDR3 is TGTGCCAGCAGACGAACAGGGGAAGGCTACACCTTC. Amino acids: CASRRTGEGYTF.

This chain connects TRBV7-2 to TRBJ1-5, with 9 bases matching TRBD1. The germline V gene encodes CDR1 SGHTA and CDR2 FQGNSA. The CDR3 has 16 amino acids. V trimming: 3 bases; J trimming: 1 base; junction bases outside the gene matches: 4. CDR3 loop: CASSFGQGWSNQPQHF. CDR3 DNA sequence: TGTGCCAGCAGCTTCGGACAGGGGTGGAGCAATCAGCCCCAGCATTTT.

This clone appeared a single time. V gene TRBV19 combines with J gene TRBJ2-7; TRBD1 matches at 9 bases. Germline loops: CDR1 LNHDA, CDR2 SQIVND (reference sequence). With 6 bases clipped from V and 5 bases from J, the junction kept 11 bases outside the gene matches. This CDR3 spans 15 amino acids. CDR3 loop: CASSATGGLGDEQYF. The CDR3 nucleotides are TGTGCCAGTAGCGCTACAGGGGGCTTAGGGGACGAGCAGTACTTC.

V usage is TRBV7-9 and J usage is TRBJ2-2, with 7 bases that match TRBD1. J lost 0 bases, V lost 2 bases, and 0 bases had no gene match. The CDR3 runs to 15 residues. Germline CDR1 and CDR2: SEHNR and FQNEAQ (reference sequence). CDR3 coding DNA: TGTGCCAGCAGCTTACAGGGGGCGAACACCGGGGAGCTGTTTTTT. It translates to CASSLQGANTGELFF.